Here is one T cell receptor beta chain with its context. The authors made TCR beta cDNA libraries by 5'RACE template switching. This switching added a universal primer site and UMIs. TCRdb reprocessed the 5' RACE reads, keeping one entry per CDR3 protein, no DNA. The sample includes approximately 15,000 distinct CDR3 sequences. The data were taken from a study of T cells expressing NK-cell markers. The sequenced material came from blood T cells: a sorted CD56 or NKG2C T cell subset, CD4+ or CD8+ T cells, or bulk PBMC T cells (not recorded which). The sequence was obtained from a man aged 18 to 69 in good health.

This CDR3 reads CASSQDSNQPQHF. The chain uses TRBV7-2 and TRBJ1-5. Germline V gene data show CDR1 as SGHTA and CDR2 as FQGNSA. This CDR3 is built from 13 residues.